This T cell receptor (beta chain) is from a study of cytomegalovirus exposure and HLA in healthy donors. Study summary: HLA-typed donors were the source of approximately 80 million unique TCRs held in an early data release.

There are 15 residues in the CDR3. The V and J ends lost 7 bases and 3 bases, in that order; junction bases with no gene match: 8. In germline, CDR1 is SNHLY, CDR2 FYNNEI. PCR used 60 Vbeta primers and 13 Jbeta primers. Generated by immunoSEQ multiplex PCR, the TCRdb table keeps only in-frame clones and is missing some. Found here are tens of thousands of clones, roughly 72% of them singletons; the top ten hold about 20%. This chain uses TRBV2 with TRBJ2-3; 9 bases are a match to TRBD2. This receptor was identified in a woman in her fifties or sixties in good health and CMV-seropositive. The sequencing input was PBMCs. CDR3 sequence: CASILSGGSTDTQYF. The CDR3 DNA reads TGTGCCAGCATCTTAAGCGGGGGGAGTACAGATACGCAGTATTTT.